The 17 T cell receptor beta chains presented below share a single source sample, sequenced in a study of shared clonotypes between healthy human individuals. Sequencing was performed with immunoSEQ multiplex PCR; in TCRdb, only in-frame clones are kept and a portion is missing. The sample consists of about 2 million clones, roughly 96% of them appearing once. The material sequenced was naive CD4+ T cells sorted from blood. Subset specified: CD45RA+ positively selected. Source of these receptors: a man aged 18 to 29 in good health.

The genes are TRBV28 and TRBJ2-2; D is possibly TRBD2 (5 bases). Trimming took 5 bases from V and 6 from J, leaving 13 bases between them. Germline V CDR1 and CDR2: MDHEN, SYDVKM. The CDR3 spans 14 residues. The CDR3 DNA reads TGTGCCAGCAGTCTCCAGCTGGGAGCCGGGGAGCTGTTTTTT. Residues: CASSLQLGAGELFF.

V is TRBV28 and J is TRBJ1-4; D not certain. Germline CDR1 reads MDHEN; CDR2 reads SYDVKM. The CDR3 extends over 14 amino acids. V lost 7 bases and J 7 bases, leaving 16 bases between the germline ends. The CDR3 here is CASKGGGIGEKLFF. For the CDR3, the DNA is TGTGCCAGCAAAGGTGGCGGGATTGGTGAAAAACTGTTTTTT.

The CDR3 sequence: CASSQDSFSGFGSGANVLTF. CDR3 nucleotide sequence: TGCGCCAGCAGCCAAGATAGTTTTAGCGGATTCGGCTCTGGGGCCAACGTCCTGACTTTC. The chain uses TRBV4-3 and TRBJ2-6, with D maybe TRBD2 (6 bases). Germline CDR1 is LGHNA and CDR2 is YSLEER. V lost 0 bases and J 0 bases, leaving 18 bases between the germline ends. This CDR3 is built from 20 residues.

The gene calls are TRBV29-1 and TRBJ1-1; D might be TRBD1 (6 bases). The CDR3 totals 16 residues. Per germline, CDR1 SQVTM and CDR2 ANQGSEA. With 6 bases removed from V and 0 bases from J, the gap between germline ends came to 20 bases. The CDR3 reads CSVWGQGTLMNTEAFF. CDR3 in DNA: TGCAGCGTCTGGGGGCAGGGAACCCTCATGAACACTGAAGCTTTCTTT. Filled out from reference TRBV29-1 and TRBJ1-1, the complete variable domain reads SAVISQKPSRDICQRGTSLTIQCQVDSQVTMMFWYRQQPGQSLTLIATANQGSEATYESGFVIDKFPISRPNLTFSTLTVSNMSPEDSSIYLCSVWGQGTLMNTEAFFGQGTRLTVV.

V and J are TRBV7-9 and TRBJ1-4; TRBD1 is a possible D gene (6 bases). Germline V gene lookup returns CDR1 SEHNR and CDR2 FQNEAQ (reference sequence). The CDR3 runs 16 residues. V gave up 5 bases and J gave up 5 bases, with 18 bases separating them. CDR3 amino acids: CASSQGGGGSNEKLFF. CDR3 sequence (DNA): TGTGCCAGCAGCCAAGGGGGGGGTGGTTCAAATGAAAAACTGTTTTTT. Full variable domain (missing parts from reference TRBV7-9 and TRBJ1-4): DTGVSQNPRHKITKRGQNVTFRCDPISEHNRLYWYRQTLGQGPEFLTYFQNEAQLEKSRLLSDRFSAERPKGSFSTLEIQRTEQGDSAMYLCASSQGGGGSNEKLFFGSGTQLSVL.

CDR3 sequence reads: CAISESYSGQSYNEQFF. The CDR3 region has the DNA TGTGCCATCAGTGAGTCTTATAGCGGGCAATCCTACAATGAGCAGTTCTTC. J is TRBJ2-1 and V is TRBV10-3; 7 nucleotides line up with TRBD2. The CDR3 runs to 17 residues. Trimming removed 0 bases from V and 1 base from J; junction bases left unmatched: 6. Germline V gene sequence: CDR1 ENHRY, CDR2 SYGVKD.

Note on this clone: In the same sample, other DNA sequences code for this CDR3. This sequence joins TRBV5-1 and TRBJ1-4; no definite D call. V was cut by 4 bases and J by 2 bases, with 12 bases left in between. The CDR3 has 15 residues. In germline, CDR1 is SGHRS, CDR2 YFSETQ. In DNA form, the CDR3 reads TGCGCCAGCAGCCCCACTGGTGGCACTAATGAAAAACTGTTTTTT. It yields the protein CASSPTGGTNEKLFF. The whole variable domain, filled in from reference TRBV5-1 and TRBJ1-4, reads KAGVTQTPRYLIKTRGQQVTLSCSPISGHRSVSWYQQTPGQGLQFLFEYFSETQRNKGNFPGRFSGRQFSNSRSEMNVSTLELGDSALYLCASSPTGGTNEKLFFGSGTQLSVL.

The V gene is TRBV10-3, the J gene TRBJ2-7; the D gene could be TRBD1 or TRBD2 (5 bases each). The CDR3 length is 13 residues. The germline V gene encodes CDR1 ENHRY and CDR2 SYGVKD. V lost 10 bases and J 4 bases, leaving 17 bases between the germline ends. The CDR3: CATLPGATYEQYF. The DNA for the CDR3 is TGTGCCACACTTCCCGGGGCAACTTACGAGCAGTACTTC.

The CDR3 region is CASSLEGSFTDTQYF. CDR3 nucleotide sequence: TGTGCCAGCAGCTTAGAAGGGTCATTCACAGATACGCAGTATTTT. The J gene is TRBJ2-3, the V gene TRBV11-2; the D is unclear. V lost 0 bases, J lost 2 bases, and 9 bases lay in between. Germline V gives CDR1 SGHAT, CDR2 FQNNGV. CDR3 length: 15 residues.

The chain is built from TRBV7-9 and TRBJ1-3; TRBD1 is a possible D gene (5 bases). Deletions cut 6 bases from V and 0 bases from J, with 9 bases between. The V gene's germline CDR1 is SEHNR and CDR2 FQNEAQ (reference sequence). The length of the CDR3 is 14 residues. Written as DNA, the CDR3 is TGTGCCAGCAGGCAGACAGACTCTGGAAACACCATATATTTT. Its translation is CASRQTDSGNTIYF.

This clone was observed once. This CDR3 is CASSFESSGANVLTF. The CDR3 bases are TGTGCCAGCAGTTTTGAGAGCTCTGGGGCCAACGTCCTGACTTTC. V usage is TRBV6-5 and J usage is TRBJ2-6; D is uncertain. V was cut by 4 bases and J by 0 bases, with 7 bases left in between. The CDR3 totals 15 residues. Germline CDR1 and CDR2: MNHEY and SVGAGI.

CDR3 sequence (DNA): TGTGCCAGTAGTGAGCTGACAGGGGGGTCCTACGAGCAGTACTTC. Encoded protein: CASSELTGGSYEQYF. The chain uses TRBV19 and TRBJ2-7; 9 positions agree with TRBD1. CDR3 length: 15 amino acids. The germline V gene encodes CDR1 LNHDA and CDR2 SQIVND (reference sequence). Unmatched junction bases numbered 6, after V lost 5 bases and J lost 1 base.

This chain joins TRBV5-1 and TRBJ1-5, with TRBD1 as a possible D gene (5 bases). The CDR3 contains 15 residues. CDR1 and CDR2 (germline): SGHRS, YFSETQ. V gave up 5 bases and J gave up 2 bases, with 14 bases separating them. CDR3 amino acids: CASREGPLGNQPQHF. The CDR3 coding sequence is TGCGCCAGCAGGGAGGGACCACTTGGCAATCAGCCCCAGCATTTT.

The chain carries TRBV6-6 and TRBJ1-5, with 7 bases matching TRBD1. Germline V gene data show CDR1 as MNHNY and CDR2 as SVGAGI (reference sequence). After removal of 7 bases from V and 0 bases from J, the junction contained 9 bases not matched to a gene. The CDR3 runs to 16 residues. The CDR3 protein is CASNPGQAYSNQPQHF. Here the CDR3 DNA reads TGTGCCAGCAACCCAGGACAGGCGTATAGCAATCAGCCCCAGCATTTT.

The chain carries TRBV21-1 and TRBJ2-7; no check of the table's D call, TRBD2, against the DNA was made. TRBV21-1 is recorded as a pseudogene. The CDR3 loop spans 14 amino acids. CDR3 sequence: CASSKSSGANEQYF. The CDR3, as DNA: TGTGCCAGCAGCAAATCTAGCGGGGCGAATGAGCAGTACTTC.

The V gene is TRBV11-2, the J gene TRBJ2-2, with a possible D match to TRBD1 (6 bases). The CDR3 runs to 16 residues. V lost 1 base to trimming and J lost 6 bases, with 15 bases between them. Germline V gene data show CDR1 as SGHAT and CDR2 as FQNNGV. The CDR3 coding sequence is TGTGCCAGCAGCTTAGCAGGACGAGCAGGGGCCGGGGAGCTGTTTTTT. Its protein is CASSLAGRAGAGELFF.

V usage is TRBV9 and J usage is TRBJ2-1, with 9 nucleotides matching TRBD2. Per germline, CDR1 SGDLS and CDR2 YYNGEE. This CDR3 spans 16 amino acids. The junction had 3 bases not matched to a gene; V was cut back by 1 base and J by 1 base. The CDR3 sequence is CASSVSGLASYNEQFF. The CDR3, as DNA: TGTGCCAGCAGCGTATCAGGACTAGCGTCCTACAATGAGCAGTTCTTC.